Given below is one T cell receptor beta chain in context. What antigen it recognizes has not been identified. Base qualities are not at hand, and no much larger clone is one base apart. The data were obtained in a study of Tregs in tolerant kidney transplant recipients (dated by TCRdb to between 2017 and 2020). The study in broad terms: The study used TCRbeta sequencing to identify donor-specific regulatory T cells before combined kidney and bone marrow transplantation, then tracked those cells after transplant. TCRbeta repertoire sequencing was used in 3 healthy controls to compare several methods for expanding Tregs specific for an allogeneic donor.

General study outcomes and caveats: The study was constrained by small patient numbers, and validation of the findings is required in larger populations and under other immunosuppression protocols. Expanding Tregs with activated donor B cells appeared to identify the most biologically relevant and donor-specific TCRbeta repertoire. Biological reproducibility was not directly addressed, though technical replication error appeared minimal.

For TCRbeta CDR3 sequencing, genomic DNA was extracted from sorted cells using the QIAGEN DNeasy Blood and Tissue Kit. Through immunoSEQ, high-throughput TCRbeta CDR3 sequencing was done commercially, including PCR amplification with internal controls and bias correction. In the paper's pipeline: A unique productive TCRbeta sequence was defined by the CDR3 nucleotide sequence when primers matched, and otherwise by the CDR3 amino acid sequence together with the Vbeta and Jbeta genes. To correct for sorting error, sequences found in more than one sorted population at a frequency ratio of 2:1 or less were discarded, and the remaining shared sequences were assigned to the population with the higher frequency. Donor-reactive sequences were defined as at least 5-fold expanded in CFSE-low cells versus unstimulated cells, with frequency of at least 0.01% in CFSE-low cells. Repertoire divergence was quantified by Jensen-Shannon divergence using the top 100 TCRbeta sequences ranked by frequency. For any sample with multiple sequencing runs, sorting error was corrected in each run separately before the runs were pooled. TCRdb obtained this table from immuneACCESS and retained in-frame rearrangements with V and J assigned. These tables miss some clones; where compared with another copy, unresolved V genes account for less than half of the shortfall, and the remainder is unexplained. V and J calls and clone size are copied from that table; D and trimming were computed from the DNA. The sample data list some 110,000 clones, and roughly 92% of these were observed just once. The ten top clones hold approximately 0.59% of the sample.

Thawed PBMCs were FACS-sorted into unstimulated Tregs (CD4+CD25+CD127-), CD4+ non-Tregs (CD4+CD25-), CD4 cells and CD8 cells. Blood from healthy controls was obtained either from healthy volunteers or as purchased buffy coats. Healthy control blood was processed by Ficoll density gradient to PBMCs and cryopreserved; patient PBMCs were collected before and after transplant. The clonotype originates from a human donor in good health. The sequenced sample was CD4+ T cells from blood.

The bases read TGTGCCTGTATCGGGCAGAATCACACTGAAGCTTTCTTT. Translated, this is CACIGQNHTEAFF. In this chain, TRBV25-1 is recombined with TRBJ1-1, with no confidently assigned D gene. The germline V gene provides CDR1 MGHDK and CDR2 SYGVNS. Spanning cysteine to phenylalanine, the CDR3 consists of 13 amino acids. The kept DNA is CDR3 alone, 39 bases in frame from the first base. Trimming costs V 11 bases and J 3 bases, and their ends lie 16 bases apart. Full variable domain (CDR3 extended with the reference TRBV25-1 and TRBJ1-1 proteins): EADIYQTPRYLVIGTGKKITLECSQTMGHDKMYWYQQDPGMELHLIHYSYGVNSTEKGDLSSESTVSRIRTEHFPLTLESARPSHTSQYLCACIGQNHTEAFFGQGTRLTVV.